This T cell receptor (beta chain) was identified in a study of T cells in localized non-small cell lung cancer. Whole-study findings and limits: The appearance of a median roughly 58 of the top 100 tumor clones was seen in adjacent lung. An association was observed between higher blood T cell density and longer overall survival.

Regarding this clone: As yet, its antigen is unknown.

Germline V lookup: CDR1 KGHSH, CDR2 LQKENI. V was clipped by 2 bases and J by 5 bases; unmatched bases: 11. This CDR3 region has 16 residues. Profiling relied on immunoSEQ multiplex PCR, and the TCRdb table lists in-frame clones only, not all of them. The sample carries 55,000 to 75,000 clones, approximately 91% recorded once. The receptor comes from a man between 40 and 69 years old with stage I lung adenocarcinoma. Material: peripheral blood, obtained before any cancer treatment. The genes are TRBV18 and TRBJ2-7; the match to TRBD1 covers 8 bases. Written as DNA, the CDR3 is TGTGCCAGCTCACCAGCACGGGACAGGCAATTCCACGAGCAGTACTTC. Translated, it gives CASSPARDRQFHEQYF.